This TCR beta chain comes out of a study of CD8 T cells in Susac syndrome. cDNA came from around 0.5 to 1 ug RNA primed by random hexamers. The amplification used immunoSEQ multiplex PCR on TCR beta CDR3; it spanned 54 Vbeta and 13 Jbeta. TCRdb reprocessed the immunoSEQ multiplex PCR reads with MiXCR, giving one entry per CDR3 protein. The sample holds a few hundred thousand distinct CDR3 sequences, 93% seen once. The CDR3 is 15 amino acids. Germline V gene data show CDR1 as KGHSH and CDR2 as LQKENI. With V trimmed by 5 bases and J by 3 bases, 5 bases remained unmatched. This TCR was recovered from a human donor with multiple sclerosis. The chain recombines TRBV18 with TRBJ2-2, with 8 bases matching TRBD1. The sequencing input was CD4+ T cells from PBMCs. CDR3 nucleotide sequence: TGTGCCAGCTCATCGACAGGGGCGGACACCGGGGAGCTGTTTTTT. It translates to CASSSTGADTGELFF.